This T cell receptor (beta chain) is from a study of T-cell memory formation after mild COVID-19 (dated by TCRdb to about 2021). Study-wide context: TCR sequence clusters from the two donors were found to be largely donor specific. The cohort comprised two young, previously healthy adult volunteers, one female and one male. In a couple of donors, T-cell clones that expanded and contracted after mild COVID-19 were tracked by sequencing TCRalpha and TCRbeta repertoires over time.

Instrument used: Illumina NovaSeq 6000. TCRalpha and TCRbeta cDNA libraries were built by 5'RACE with constant-segment primers, adding sample barcodes and unique molecular identifiers. RNA was extracted from every sample with Trizol reagent. Library amplification was performed in two PCR steps, and a second sample barcode and Illumina TruSeq adapters were introduced in the second step. The libraries were sequenced on an Illumina NovaSeq using 2 x 150 bp paired-end reads. The authors' pipeline ran thus. Reads were demultiplexed and collapsed into UMI-guided consensus sequences with migec v1.2.7. With mixcr v2.1.11, UMI consensuses were aligned to TRA and TRB V and J templates and assembled into clonotypes. A clonotype was counted as expanded or contracted only if both edgeR and NoisET called the change significant, with noise models trained on biological replicates. For edgeR calls, the thresholds were a false discovery rate-adjusted p below 0.01 and a log2 fold-change of 1. As an exploratory analysis of dynamics, max-normalized trajectories of the 1000 most abundant clonotypes were examined with PCA combined with hierarchical clustering. Separately sequenced CD4+ and CD8+ repertoires were used to assign the CD4 or CD8 phenotype of responding clones. TCRdb reanalyzed the raw reads on its own, using fastp at Q25 for trimming and MiXCR for clone calling, and kept in-frame beta chains. Entries that share a CDR3 protein sequence are merged under the most common genes and DNA. The V and J calls shown here were made by TCRdb, not taken from the authors' results. The sample has 350,000 to 500,000 distinct CDR3 sequences on record, approximately 18% of them singletons. The leading ten clones occupy 20% to 25% of the sample.

Ficoll-Paque density gradient centrifugation was used to isolate PBMCs. Summary of the overall study and its limitations: Contracting CD4+ clones were located mainly in the CM and EM memory subsets, whereas CD8+ clones were found to be enriched in EMRA. Some responding clones were found in pre-infection memory, which suggests that pre-existing cross-reactive memory T cells took part in the SARS-CoV-2 response. The second-wave clones that peaked on day 37 were not confirmed to be SARS-CoV-2 specific. Balanced CD4/CD8 phenotypes were observed for clones contracting from day 15 to 85, whereas a bias towards CD4+ was observed for a second wave of clones expanding from day 15 to 37. The study included only a couple of mild cases, and larger cohorts that include severe cases with pre-infection samples were judged to be necessary.

In its sample, this clonotype was seen a few times. Which antigen it targets is not known. The sample holds no much larger clone one base away, and base qualities are not on file. The CDR3 numbers 13 residues from cysteine through phenylalanine. Of all the DNA, just the CDR3 is kept, 39 bases in frame from base 1. Based on the germline V gene, the CDR1 and CDR2 sequences are MNHEY and SVGAGI. V loses 4 bases of germline sequence and J loses 4 bases, and the interval between the two ends is 10 bases. The chain is made from TRBV6-5 and TRBJ1-2, with a tentative D gene TRBD1 over 6 matching bases. Sequences were obtained from PBMCs or a T cell subset sorted from them (not recorded which). This sequence originates from a man in his late teens or twenties who had mild COVID-19 (a few samples of this study predate the infection). The sample titles of this study are shuffled in the database, so cell type and time point are left out; the donor was told from shared clones. The CDR3 protein sequence reads: CASSSRGVYGYTF. In nucleotide form, the sequence is TGTGCCAGCAGTTCCAGGGGAGTCTATGGCTACACCTTC.